This T cell receptor (beta chain) was obtained from a study of T-cell memory formation after mild COVID-19. The wider study: TCR clusters were mostly confined to one donor each.

A remark on this clonotype: Its antigen is not identified.

MiXCR, applied by TCRdb to the 5' RACE reads, yields one record per CDR3 protein. The sample lists just over 300,000 distinct CDR3 sequences, roughly a fifth occurring once. Per the germline V gene, CDR1 is SGHVS and CDR2 is FQNEAQ. Deletions cut 1 base from V and 2 bases from J, with 11 bases between. This CDR3 comprises 15 residues. Notes on the study in general: Pre-infection memory contained some responding clones, which suggested that cross-reactive memory had joined.

This receptor was taken from a man younger than 35 who had mild COVID-19 (a few samples of this study predate the infection). Cell type and time point are not known. The sample taken for sequencing was PBMCs or a T cell subset sorted from them (not recorded which). The chain uses TRBV7-8 and TRBJ1-2; TRBD1 is a possible D gene (6 bases). As DNA, the CDR3 is TGTGCCAGCAGCTTAGACAGGGCTTTGAACTATGGCTACACCTTC. Its translation is CASSLDRALNYGYTF.